The clone carrying this T cell receptor (beta chain) was observed at least ten times. The antigen is undetermined. A single record per CDR3 protein comes from TCRdb applying MiXCR to the multiplex PCR reads. The sample shows tens of thousands of distinct CDR3 sequences, roughly 28% of them seen only once. This specimen belongs to a study of breast tumors, draining lymph nodes, adjacent tissues. General study points: Data fit most tumor T cells coming from lymph node, expanding in tumor. Compared with lymph nodes, tumors were less diverse; compared with nontumor tissue, more. That most tumor T cells come from lymph nodes remained unproven. Tumor and nontumor repertoires were significantly more similar in luminal-like than in basal-like breast cancer.

The lymph nodes were axillary draining lymph nodes from breast cancer patients. V was shortened by 2 bases and J by 0 bases, with 18 bases between the two germline ends. Germline values: CDR1 MGHRA, CDR2 YSYEKL. The CDR3 spans 18 residues. Sequencing was done on a sample of axillary lymph node tissue. The chain employs TRBV4-1 and TRBJ2-3; no firm D call. The origin of this receptor is a female donor with breast cancer. Some clones in this sample may be carry-over from other donors' samples. The CDR3 DNA reads TGCGCCAGCAGCCAATATCAGTCGGGCGGAATTAGCACAGATACGCAGTATTTT. It is translated as CASSQYQSGGISTDTQYF.